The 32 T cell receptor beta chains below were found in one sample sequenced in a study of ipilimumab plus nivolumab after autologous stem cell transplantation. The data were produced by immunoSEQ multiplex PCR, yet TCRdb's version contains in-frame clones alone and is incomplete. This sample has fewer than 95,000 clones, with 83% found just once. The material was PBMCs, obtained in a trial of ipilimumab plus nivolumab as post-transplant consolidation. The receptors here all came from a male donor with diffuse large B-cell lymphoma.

The CDR3 DNA is TGTGCCAGCAGTTACAAGTCAGGTAATCAGCCCCAGCATTTT. It specifies CASSYKSGNQPQHF. The V gene is TRBV6-5, the J gene TRBJ1-5; no clear D. V was pared by 2 bases and J by 4 bases, with 9 bases between. Germline V CDR1 and CDR2: MNHEY, SVGAGI. The CDR3 is 14 residues long.

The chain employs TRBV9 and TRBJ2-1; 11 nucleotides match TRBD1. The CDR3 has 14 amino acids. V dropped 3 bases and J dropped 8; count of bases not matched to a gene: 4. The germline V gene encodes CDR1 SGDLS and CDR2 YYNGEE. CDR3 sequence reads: CASSAGQGAYEQFF. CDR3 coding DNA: TGTGCCAGCAGCGCCGGACAGGGGGCCTATGAGCAGTTCTTC.

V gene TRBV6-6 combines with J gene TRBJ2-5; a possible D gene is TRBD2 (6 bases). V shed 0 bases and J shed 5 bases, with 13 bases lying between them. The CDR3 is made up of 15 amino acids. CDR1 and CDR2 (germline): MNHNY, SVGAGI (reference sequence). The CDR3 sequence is CASSYSGGYAETQYF. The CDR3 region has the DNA TGTGCCAGCAGTTACTCAGGAGGGTATGCCGAGACCCAGTACTTC.

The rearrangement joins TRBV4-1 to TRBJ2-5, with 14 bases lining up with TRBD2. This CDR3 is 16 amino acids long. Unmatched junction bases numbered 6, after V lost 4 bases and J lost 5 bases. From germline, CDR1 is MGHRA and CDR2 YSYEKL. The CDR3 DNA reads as TGCGCCAGCAGCCCAGGACTAGCGGGGGGACAGGAGACCCAGTACTTC. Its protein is CASSPGLAGGQETQYF.

CDR3 nucleotides: TGTGCCAGCTCACCGGGACAGGGGAATGAGCAGTTCTTC. This gives the protein CASSPGQGNEQFF. V usage is TRBV18 and J usage is TRBJ2-1; TRBD1 agrees at 10 bases. The CDR3 extends over 13 amino acids. V was pared by 3 bases and J by 7 bases, with 0 bases of the junction left unmatched. Germline-derived CDR1 and CDR2 are KGHSH and LQKENI.

CDR3: CASTSGQGNTGELFF. CDR3 DNA: TGCGCCAGCACCTCCGGACAGGGAAACACCGGGGAGCTGTTTTTT. The rearrangement joins TRBV5-1 to TRBJ2-2; TRBD1 matches 8 bases. V gave up 6 bases and J gave up 2 bases; unmatched junction bases: 6. The CDR3 covers 15 residues. CDR1 SGHRS and CDR2 YFSETQ come from the germline V gene.

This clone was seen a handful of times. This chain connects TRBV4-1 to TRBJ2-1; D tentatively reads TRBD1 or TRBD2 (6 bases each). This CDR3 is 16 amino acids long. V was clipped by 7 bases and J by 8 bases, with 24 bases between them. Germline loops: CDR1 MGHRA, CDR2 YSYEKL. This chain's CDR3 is CASTRPLPSGAYEQFF. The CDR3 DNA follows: TGCGCCAGCACCCGACCGCTTCCGTCGGGGGCCTATGAGCAGTTCTTC.

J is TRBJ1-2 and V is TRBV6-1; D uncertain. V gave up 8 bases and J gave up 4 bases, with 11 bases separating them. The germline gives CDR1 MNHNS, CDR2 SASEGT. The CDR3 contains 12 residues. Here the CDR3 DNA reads TGTGCCAGCCGGGGTCGGGGCTATGGCTACACCTTC. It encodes CASRGRGYGYTF.

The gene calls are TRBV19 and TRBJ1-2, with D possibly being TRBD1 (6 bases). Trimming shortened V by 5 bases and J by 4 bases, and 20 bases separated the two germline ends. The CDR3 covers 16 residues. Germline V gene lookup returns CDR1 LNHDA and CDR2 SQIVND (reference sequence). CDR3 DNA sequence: TGTGCCAGTAGTCTGACCCGGACAGAAGCTCCCTATGGCTACACCTTC. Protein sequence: CASSLTRTEAPYGYTF.

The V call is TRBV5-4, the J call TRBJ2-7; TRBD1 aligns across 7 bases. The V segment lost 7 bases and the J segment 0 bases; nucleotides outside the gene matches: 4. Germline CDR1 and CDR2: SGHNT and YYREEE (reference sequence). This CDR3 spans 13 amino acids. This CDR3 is CASRDRSSYEQYF. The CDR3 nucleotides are TGTGCCAGCCGGGACAGAAGCTCCTACGAGCAGTACTTC.

CDR3: CASSQGTGRWEQYF. The CDR3 coding sequence is TGCGCCAGCAGCCAGGGGACAGGTCGGTGGGAGCAGTACTTC. V is TRBV4-3 and J is TRBJ2-7; 8 bases are a match to TRBD1. From germline, CDR1 is LGHNA and CDR2 YSLEER. After removal of 3 bases from V and 7 bases from J, the junction contained 8 bases not matched to a gene. This CDR3 spans 14 amino acids.

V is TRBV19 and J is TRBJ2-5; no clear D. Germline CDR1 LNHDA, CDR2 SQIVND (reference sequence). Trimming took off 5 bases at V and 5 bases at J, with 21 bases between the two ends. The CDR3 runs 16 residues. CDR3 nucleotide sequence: TGTGCCAGTAGTTTCACCACGACACGCTCCAGGGAGACCCAGTACTTC. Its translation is CASSFTTTRSRETQYF.

The CDR3 loop reads CASIRGGIDTQYF. CDR3 bases: TGTGCCAGCATCCGGGGGGGCATCGATACGCAGTATTTT. J is TRBJ2-3 and V is TRBV6-1; 8 bases map to TRBD2. Unmatched junction bases numbered 6, after V lost 7 bases and J lost 6 bases. The CDR3 runs to 13 residues. Germline V gene sequence: CDR1 MNHNS, CDR2 SASEGT.

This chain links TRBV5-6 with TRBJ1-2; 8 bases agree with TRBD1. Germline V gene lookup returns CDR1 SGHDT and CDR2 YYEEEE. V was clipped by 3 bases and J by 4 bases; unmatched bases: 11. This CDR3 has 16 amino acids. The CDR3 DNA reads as TGTGCCAGCAGCTCCGGGACAGGTTTAGGATCCTATGGCTACACCTTC. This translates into CASSSGTGLGSYGYTF.

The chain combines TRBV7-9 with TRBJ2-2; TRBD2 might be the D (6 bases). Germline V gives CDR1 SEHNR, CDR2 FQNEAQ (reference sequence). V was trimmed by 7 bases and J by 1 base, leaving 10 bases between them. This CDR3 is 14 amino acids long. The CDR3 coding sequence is TGTGCCAGCACCGGGCGGGGGAACACCGGGGAGCTGTTTTTT. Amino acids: CASTGRGNTGELFF.

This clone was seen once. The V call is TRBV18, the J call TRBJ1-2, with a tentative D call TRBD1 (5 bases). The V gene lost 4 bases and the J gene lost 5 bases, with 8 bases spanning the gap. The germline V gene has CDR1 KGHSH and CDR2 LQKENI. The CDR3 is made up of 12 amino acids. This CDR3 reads CASSLRQYGYTF. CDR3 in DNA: TGTGCCAGCTCACTGAGACAGTATGGCTACACCTTC. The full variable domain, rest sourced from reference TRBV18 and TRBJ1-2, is NAGVMQNPRHLVRRRGQEARLRCSPMKGHSHVYWYRQLPEEGLKFMVYLQKENIIDESGMPKERFSAEFPKEGPSILRIQQVVRGDSAAYFCASSLRQYGYTFGSGTRLTVV.

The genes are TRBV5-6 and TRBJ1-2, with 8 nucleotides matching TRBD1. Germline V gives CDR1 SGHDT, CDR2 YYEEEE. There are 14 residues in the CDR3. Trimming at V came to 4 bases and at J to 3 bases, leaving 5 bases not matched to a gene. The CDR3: CASSTGGIDYGYTF. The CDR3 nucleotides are TGTGCCAGCAGCACAGGGGGTATCGACTATGGCTACACCTTC. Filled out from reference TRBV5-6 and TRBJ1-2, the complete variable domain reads DAGVTQSPTHLIKTRGQQVTLRCSPKSGHDTVSWYQQALGQGPQFIFQYYEEEERQRGNFPDRFSGHQFPNYSSELNVNALLLGDSALYLCASSTGGIDYGYTFGSGTRLTVV.

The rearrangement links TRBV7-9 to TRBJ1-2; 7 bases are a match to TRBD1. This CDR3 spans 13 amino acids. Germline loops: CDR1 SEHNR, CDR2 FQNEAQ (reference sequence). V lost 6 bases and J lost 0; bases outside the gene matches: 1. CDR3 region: CASRGTANYGYTF. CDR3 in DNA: TGTGCCAGCAGGGGGACAGCTAACTATGGCTACACCTTC.

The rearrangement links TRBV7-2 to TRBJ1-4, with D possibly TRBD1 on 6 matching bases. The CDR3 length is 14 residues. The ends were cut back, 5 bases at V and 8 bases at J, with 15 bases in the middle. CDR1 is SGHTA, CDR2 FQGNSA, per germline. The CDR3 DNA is TGTGCCAGCAGCGAATCAGGGGTTGGCGAAAAACTGTTTTTT. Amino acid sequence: CASSESGVGEKLFF.

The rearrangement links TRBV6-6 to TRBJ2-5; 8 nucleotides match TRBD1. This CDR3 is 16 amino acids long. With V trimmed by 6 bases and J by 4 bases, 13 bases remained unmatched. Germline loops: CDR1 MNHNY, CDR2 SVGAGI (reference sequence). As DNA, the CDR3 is TGTGCCAGCAGCTCGAGAGCAGGGGGCGCAGGAGAGACCCAGTACTTC. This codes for CASSSRAGGAGETQYF.

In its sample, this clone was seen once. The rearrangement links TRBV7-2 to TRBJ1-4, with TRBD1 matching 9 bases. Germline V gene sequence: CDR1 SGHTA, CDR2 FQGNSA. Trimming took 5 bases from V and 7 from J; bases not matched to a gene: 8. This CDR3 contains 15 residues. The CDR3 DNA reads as TGTGCCAGCAGCCCCAGGGGACAGGGAACTGAAAAACTGTTTTTT. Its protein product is CASSPRGQGTEKLFF. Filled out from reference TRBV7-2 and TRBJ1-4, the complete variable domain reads GAGVSQSPSNKVTEKGKDVELRCDPISGHTALYWYRQSLGQGLEFLIYFQGNSAPDKSGLPSDRFSAERTGGSVSTLTIQRTQQEDSAVYLCASSPRGQGTEKLFFGSGTQLSVL.

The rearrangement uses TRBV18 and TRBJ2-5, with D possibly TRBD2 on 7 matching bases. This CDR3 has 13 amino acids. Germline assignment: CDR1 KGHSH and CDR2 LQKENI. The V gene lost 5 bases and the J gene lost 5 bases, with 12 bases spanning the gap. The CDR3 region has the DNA TGTGCCAGCTCAAAGGGCGGGGGCGAGACCCAGTACTTC. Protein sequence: CASSKGGGETQYF. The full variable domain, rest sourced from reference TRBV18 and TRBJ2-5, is NAGVMQNPRHLVRRRGQEARLRCSPMKGHSHVYWYRQLPEEGLKFMVYLQKENIIDESGMPKERFSAEFPKEGPSILRIQQVVRGDSAAYFCASSKGGGETQYFGPGTRLLVL.

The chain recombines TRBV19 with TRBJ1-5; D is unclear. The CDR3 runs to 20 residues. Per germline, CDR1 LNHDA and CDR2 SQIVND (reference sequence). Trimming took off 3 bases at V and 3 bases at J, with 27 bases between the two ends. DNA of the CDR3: TGTGCCAGTAGTATTTCCCCTTGGGATATGGCAGGCTCCTACAATCAGCCCCAGCATTTT. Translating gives CASSISPWDMAGSYNQPQHF.

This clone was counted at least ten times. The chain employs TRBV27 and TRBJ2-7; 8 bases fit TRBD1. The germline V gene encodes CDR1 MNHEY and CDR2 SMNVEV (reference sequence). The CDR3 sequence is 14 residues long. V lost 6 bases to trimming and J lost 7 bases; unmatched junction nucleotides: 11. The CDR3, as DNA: TGTGCCAGCAGCGCAGGGGGCTCTCGAGTGGAGCAGTACTTC. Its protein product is CASSAGGSRVEQYF.

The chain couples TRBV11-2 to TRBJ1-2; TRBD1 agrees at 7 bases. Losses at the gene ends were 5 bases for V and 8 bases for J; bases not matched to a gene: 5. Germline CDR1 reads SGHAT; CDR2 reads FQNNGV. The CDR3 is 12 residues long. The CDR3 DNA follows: TGTGCCAGCAGCATAGGGGGCCAGGGCTACACCTTC. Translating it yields CASSIGGQGYTF.

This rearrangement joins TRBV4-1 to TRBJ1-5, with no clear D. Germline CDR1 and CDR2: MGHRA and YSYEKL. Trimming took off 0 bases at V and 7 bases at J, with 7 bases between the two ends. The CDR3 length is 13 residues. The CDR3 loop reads CASSQDRYQPQHF. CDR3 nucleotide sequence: TGCGCCAGCAGCCAAGATCGGTACCAGCCCCAGCATTTT.

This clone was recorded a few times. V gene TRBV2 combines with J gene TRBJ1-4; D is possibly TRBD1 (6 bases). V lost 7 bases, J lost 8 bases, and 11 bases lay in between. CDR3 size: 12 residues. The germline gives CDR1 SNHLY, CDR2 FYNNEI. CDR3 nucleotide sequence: TGTGCCAGCATGGGGGCAGGGGAAAAACTGTTTTTT. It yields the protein CASMGAGEKLFF.

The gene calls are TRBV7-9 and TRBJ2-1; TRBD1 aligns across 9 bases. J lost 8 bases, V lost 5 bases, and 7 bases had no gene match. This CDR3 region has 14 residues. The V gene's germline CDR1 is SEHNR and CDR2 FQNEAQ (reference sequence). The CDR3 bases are TGTGCCAGCAGCCCCCGACAGGGGGGGTATGAGCAGTTCTTC. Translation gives CASSPRQGGYEQFF.

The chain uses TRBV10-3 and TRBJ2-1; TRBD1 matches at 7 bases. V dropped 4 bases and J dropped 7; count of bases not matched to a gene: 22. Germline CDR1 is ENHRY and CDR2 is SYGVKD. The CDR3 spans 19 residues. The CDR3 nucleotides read TGTGCCATCAGTGCTTTTAGGTTGGGTTGGTCGGGACAGACGAATGAGCAGTTCTTC. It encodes CAISAFRLGWSGQTNEQFF.

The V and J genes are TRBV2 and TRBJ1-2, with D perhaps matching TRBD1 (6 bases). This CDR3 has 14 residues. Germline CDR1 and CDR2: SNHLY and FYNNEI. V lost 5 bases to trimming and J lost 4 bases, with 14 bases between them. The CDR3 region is CASSRRGGAYGYTF. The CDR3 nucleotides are TGTGCCAGCAGTCGGAGAGGGGGGGCCTATGGCTACACCTTC.

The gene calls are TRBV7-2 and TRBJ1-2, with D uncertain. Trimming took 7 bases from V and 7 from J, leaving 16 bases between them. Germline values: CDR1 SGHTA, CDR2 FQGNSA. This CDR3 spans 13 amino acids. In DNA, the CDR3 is TGTGCCAGCACTGGCCCCTTGGGTTCTGGCTACACCTTC. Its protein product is CASTGPLGSGYTF.

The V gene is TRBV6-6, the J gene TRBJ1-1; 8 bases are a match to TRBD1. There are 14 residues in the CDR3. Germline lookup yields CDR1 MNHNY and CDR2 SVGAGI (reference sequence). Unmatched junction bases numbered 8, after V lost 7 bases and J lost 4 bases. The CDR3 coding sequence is TGTGCCAGCATTCGACAGGGGAGGGGCACTGAAGCTTTCTTT. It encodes CASIRQGRGTEAFF.